Listed here are 15 T cell receptor beta chains from one sample, sequenced in a study of shared clonotypes between healthy human individuals. Only in-frame clones appear in the TCRdb table, and some are missing; sequencing was by immunoSEQ multiplex PCR. The sample records roughly 2.5 million clones, roughly 92% being singletons. The sample taken for sequencing was naive CD4+ T cells sorted from blood. Subset specified: CD45RA+ positively selected. These TCRs come from a man in his late teens or twenties in good health.

The V gene is TRBV2, the J gene TRBJ1-6, with TRBD1 matching 9 bases. J lost 5 bases, V lost 7 bases, and 3 bases had no gene match. There are 14 residues in the CDR3. The V gene's germline CDR1 is SNHLY and CDR2 FYNNEI. The CDR3 protein is CASIRTGDNSPLHF. Here the CDR3 DNA reads TGTGCCAGCATCAGGACAGGGGATAATTCACCCCTCCACTTT.

The chain joins TRBV6-6 to TRBJ2-2; D tentatively reads TRBD1 or TRBD2 (5 bases each). The CDR3 covers 16 residues. V was clipped by 6 bases and J by 7 bases, with 21 bases between them. From germline, CDR1 is MNHNY and CDR2 SVGAGI (reference sequence). The CDR3, as DNA: TGTGCCAGCAGCCGACCCGGGACGGAGCTTGTCGGGGAGCTGTTTTTT. Translated, it gives CASSRPGTELVGELFF.

This chain uses TRBV7-9 with TRBJ2-5; TRBD1 matches at 8 bases. This CDR3 contains 16 residues. V shed 3 bases, J shed 3 bases, and the junction held 9 bases outside the gene matches. The germline gives CDR1 SEHNR, CDR2 FQNEAQ (reference sequence). CDR3 bases: TGTGCCAGCAGCTTTGTCGCCTCGACAGGGGAAGAGACCCAGTACTTC. Amino acids: CASSFVASTGEETQYF.

In DNA, the CDR3 is TGCGCCAGCAGCGGGGCTCCTAGCGGGGGCACAGATACGCAGTATTTT. It yields the protein CASSGAPSGGTDTQYF. V usage is TRBV5-1 and J usage is TRBJ2-3, with 9 bases that match TRBD2. The CDR3 spans 16 residues. Trimming cost V 4 bases and J 1 base; bases outside gene matches: 7. Germline loops: CDR1 SGHRS, CDR2 YFSETQ.

V is TRBV5-1 and J is TRBJ1-1; no definite D call. V lost 2 bases and J 4 bases, leaving 15 bases between the germline ends. The CDR3 length is 15 residues. Germline V gene data show CDR1 as SGHRS and CDR2 as YFSETQ. The CDR3 nucleotides are TGCGCCAGCAGCTTAGTTTCCGGGGAATCCACTGAAGCTTTCTTT. It yields the protein CASSLVSGESTEAFF.

This chain connects TRBV5-1 to TRBJ2-3; D gene ambiguous. The CDR3 extends over 13 amino acids. The germline V and J ends were trimmed by 6 bases and 3 bases, with 11 bases remaining between them. CDR1 and CDR2 from the germline V gene are SGHRS and YFSETQ. CDR3 sequence: CASTFPGTDTQYF. The CDR3 DNA is TGCGCCAGCACCTTTCCAGGAACAGATACGCAGTATTTT.

The J gene is TRBJ2-3, the V gene TRBV5-1; D ambiguous. Germline V gene sequence: CDR1 SGHRS, CDR2 YFSETQ. V dropped 1 base and J dropped 3 bases, with 6 bases sitting between them. The CDR3 runs 13 residues. Here the CDR3 reads CASSLSMTDTQYF. CDR3 nucleotide sequence: TGCGCCAGCAGCTTGTCCATGACAGATACGCAGTATTTT.

The chain recombines TRBV2 with TRBJ2-1; 7 nucleotides align to TRBD2. The CDR3 has 14 amino acids. Per germline, CDR1 SNHLY and CDR2 FYNNEI. The junction had 7 bases not matched to a gene; V was cut back by 5 bases and J by 6 bases. CDR3 nucleotides: TGTGCCAGCAGTCTCAGCGGGGACTTCAATGAGCAGTTCTTC. Its protein is CASSLSGDFNEQFF.

This chain links TRBV11-2 with TRBJ2-5; 8 bases are a match to TRBD1. J gave up 4 bases and V 1 base, and 8 bases lay outside the gene matches. Germline CDR1 SGHAT, CDR2 FQNNGV. The length of the CDR3 is 16 residues. The CDR3 region is CASSLGAQGVTETQYF. Written as DNA, the CDR3 is TGTGCCAGCAGCTTAGGGGCACAGGGGGTTACAGAGACCCAGTACTTC.

A single count supports this clone. The chain carries TRBV9 and TRBJ2-2, with unresolved D. CDR1 and CDR2 (germline): SGDLS, YYNGEE. Trimming took 4 bases from V and 5 from J, leaving 9 bases between them. The CDR3 has 13 amino acids. CDR3 amino acids: CASSPLGTGELFF. As DNA, the CDR3 is TGTGCCAGCAGCCCCCTGGGGACCGGGGAGCTGTTTTTT.

The V call is TRBV29-1, the J call TRBJ1-1, with 8 bases identical to TRBD1. This CDR3 is built from 13 residues. Germline V gives CDR1 SQVTM, CDR2 ANQGSEA. J gave up 5 bases and V 5 bases, and 7 bases lay outside the gene matches. CDR3 sequence: CSVRTGTGTEAFF. In DNA, the CDR3 is TGCAGCGTTCGGACCGGGACAGGTACTGAAGCTTTCTTT.

Turning to this clone: The same CDR3 can be traced to other DNA sequences in this sample. V usage is TRBV6-6 and J usage is TRBJ1-5; TRBD1 aligns across 8 bases. The CDR3 spans 15 residues. Germline-derived CDR1 and CDR2 are MNHNY and SVGAGI (reference sequence). Germline trimming cut 0 bases from V and 4 bases from J; bases unmatched to any gene: 2. The CDR3 region is CASSYSTGGNQPQHF. CDR3 in DNA: TGTGCCAGCAGTTACTCTACAGGGGGTAATCAGCCCCAGCATTTT.

The V gene is TRBV6-1, the J gene TRBJ1-1; D is uncertain. The CDR3 extends over 12 amino acids. Germline V gives CDR1 MNHNS, CDR2 SASEGT. Trimming removed 7 bases at V and 0 bases at J, with 6 bases between. CDR3 sequence reads: CASKILNTEAFF. The CDR3 DNA reads as TGTGCCAGCAAAATCCTGAACACTGAAGCTTTCTTT.

This sequence joins TRBV18 and TRBJ1-5, with D possibly TRBD1 on 5 matching bases. Per germline, CDR1 KGHSH and CDR2 LQKENI. The CDR3 runs 13 residues. The V gene lost 8 bases and the J gene lost 5 bases, with 13 bases spanning the gap. CDR3 sequence reads: CASQGEGDQPQHF. CDR3 nucleotides: TGTGCCAGCCAAGGAGAAGGGGATCAGCCCCAGCATTTT.

CDR3 in amino acids: CASSPGQGTGNTIYF. DNA of the CDR3: TGCGCCAGCAGCCCGGGACAGGGTACAGGAAACACCATATATTTT. The chain links TRBV5-1 to TRBJ1-3; TRBD1 matches 9 bases. Germline V CDR1 and CDR2: SGHRS, YFSETQ. The CDR3 runs 15 residues. Trimming took 4 bases from V and 4 from J; bases not matched to a gene: 6.